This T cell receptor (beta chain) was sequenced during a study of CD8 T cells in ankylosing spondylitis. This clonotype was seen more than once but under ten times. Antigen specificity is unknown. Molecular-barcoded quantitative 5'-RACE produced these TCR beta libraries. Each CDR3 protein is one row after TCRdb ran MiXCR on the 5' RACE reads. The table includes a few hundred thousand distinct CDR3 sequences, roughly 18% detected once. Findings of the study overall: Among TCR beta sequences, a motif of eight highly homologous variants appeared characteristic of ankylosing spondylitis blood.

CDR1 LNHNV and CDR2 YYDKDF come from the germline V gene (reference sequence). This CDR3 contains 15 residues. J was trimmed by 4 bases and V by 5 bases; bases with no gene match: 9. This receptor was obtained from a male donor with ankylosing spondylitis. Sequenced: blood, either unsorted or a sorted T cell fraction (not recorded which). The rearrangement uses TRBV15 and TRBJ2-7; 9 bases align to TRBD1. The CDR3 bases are TGTGCCACCAGCTTAGAGCCGGACAGGGGTTACGAGCAGTACTTC. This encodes CATSLEPDRGYEQYF.